The clone carrying this TCR beta chain came up many times. The sample is drawn from a study of tumor and adjacent non-tumor tissue in lung cancer. No cell sorting was done before RNA was extracted from the tissue. Distant lung tissue was collected more than 3 cm away from the tumor edge. Germline loops: CDR1 DFQATT, CDR2 SNEGSKA (reference sequence). The CDR3 consists of 16 residues. Trimming shortened V by 0 bases and J by 3 bases, and 14 bases separated the two germline ends. TCRbeta libraries were built with three rounds of nested PCR, modified from ARM-PCR. TCRdb used MiXCR to reprocess the multiplex PCR reads, holding one entry per CDR3 protein. This sample has approximately 100,000 distinct CDR3 sequences, with roughly 60% found just once.

Sample: distant non-tumor lung tissue. This clonotype was obtained from a man aged 25-45 years with non-small cell lung cancer. The V call is TRBV20-1, the J call TRBJ1-4, with D uncertain. The CDR3 bases are TGCAGTGCTAGAGATGATGGGCTAAATTCTAATGAAAAACTGTTTTTT. Its protein product is CSARDDGLNSNEKLFF.